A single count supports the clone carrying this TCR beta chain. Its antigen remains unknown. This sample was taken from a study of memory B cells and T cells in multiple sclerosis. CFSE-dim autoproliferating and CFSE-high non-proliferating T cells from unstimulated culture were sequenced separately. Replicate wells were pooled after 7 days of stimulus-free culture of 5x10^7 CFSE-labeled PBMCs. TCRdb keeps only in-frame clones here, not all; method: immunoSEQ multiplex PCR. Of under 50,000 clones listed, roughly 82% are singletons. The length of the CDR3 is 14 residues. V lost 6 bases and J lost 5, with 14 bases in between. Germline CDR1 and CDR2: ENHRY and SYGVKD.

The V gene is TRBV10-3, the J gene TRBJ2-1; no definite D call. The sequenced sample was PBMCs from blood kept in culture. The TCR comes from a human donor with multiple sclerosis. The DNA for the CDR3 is TGTGCCATCAGCGCTAAGCTAGTGAACAATGAGCAGTTCTTC. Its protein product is CAISAKLVNNEQFF.